This TCR beta chain was documented in a study of blood T cell repertoires in COVID-19. For the study at large: PBMCs, B-cell-depleted T cells, or T cells provided the cDNA or gDNA that made up the material.

Assay used: immunoSEQ multiplex PCR; TCRdb lists only in-frame clones, some missing. The sample includes some 450,000 clones, 88% of them seen just once. The CDR3 sequence is 13 residues long. V dropped 0 bases and J dropped 11 bases, with 14 bases sitting between them. Germline CDR1 and CDR2: SGHRS and YFSETQ. The chain employs TRBV5-1 and TRBJ1-1; D uncertain. The specimen was peripheral blood. The sequence was collected from a woman between 45 and 65 years old with COVID-19, enrolled during active disease. The CDR3 DNA reads as TGCGCCAGCAGCTTGGAGGCACCCCCGGAGGCTTTCTTT. This gives the protein CASSLEAPPEAFF.